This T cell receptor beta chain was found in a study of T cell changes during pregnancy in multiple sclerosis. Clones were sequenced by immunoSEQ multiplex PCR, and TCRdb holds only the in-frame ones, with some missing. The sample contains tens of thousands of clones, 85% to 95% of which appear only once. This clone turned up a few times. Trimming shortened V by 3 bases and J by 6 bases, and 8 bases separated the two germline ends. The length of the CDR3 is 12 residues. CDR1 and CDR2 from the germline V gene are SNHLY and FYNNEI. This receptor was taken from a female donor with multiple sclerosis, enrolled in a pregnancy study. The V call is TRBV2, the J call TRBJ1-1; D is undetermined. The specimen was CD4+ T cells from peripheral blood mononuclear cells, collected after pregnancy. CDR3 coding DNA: TGTGCCAGCAGTGATCGGAGGGCTGAAGCTTTCTTT. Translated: CASSDRRAEAFF. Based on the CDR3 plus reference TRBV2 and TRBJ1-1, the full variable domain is EPEVTQTPSHQVTQMGQEVILRCVPISNHLYFYWYRQILGQKVEFLVSFYNNEISEKSEIFDDQFSVERPDGSNFTLKIRSTKLEDSAMYFCASSDRRAEAFFGQGTRLTVV.